Following are 24 T cell receptor beta chains from one sample sequenced in a study of blood T cell repertoires in COVID-19. Repertoires were generated with immunoSEQ multiplex PCR, while TCRdb's copy carries only in-frame clones and drops some. The table has about 250,000 clones, 80% to 85% seen once. Sequenced: PBMCs or T cells enriched from blood (not recorded which). These receptors came from a man aged 45-60 years who had recovered from COVID-19.

V is TRBV27 and J is TRBJ1-3, with 12 bases that match TRBD1. CDR3 size: 18 residues. CDR1 and CDR2 from the germline V gene are MNHEY and SMNVEV (reference sequence). The V gene end was trimmed by 4 bases and the J gene end by 8 bases; junction bases not matched to a gene: 15. The CDR3 nucleotides read TGTGCCAGCAGTTCCGTTAATCTTCCGGGACAGGGGGCGGACACCATATATTTT. It yields the protein CASSSVNLPGQGADTIYF.

The chain uses TRBV4-3 and TRBJ2-1, with 12 bases lining up with TRBD2. V was clipped by 4 bases and J by 4 bases; unmatched bases: 2. This CDR3 comprises 15 residues. The germline gives CDR1 LGHNA, CDR2 YSLEER. CDR3 in amino acids: CASSLLAGGYNEQFF. The DNA for the CDR3 is TGCGCCAGCAGCCTCCTAGCGGGAGGGTACAATGAGCAGTTCTTC.

The chain links TRBV20-1 to TRBJ1-6, with TRBD1 matching 7 bases. The CDR3 spans 15 residues. J gave up 2 bases and V 3 bases, and 4 bases lay outside the gene matches. Germline V gene sequence: CDR1 DFQATT, CDR2 SNEGSKA (reference sequence). The CDR3: CSASPGQAYNSPLHF. CDR3 in DNA: TGCAGTGCTAGTCCCGGACAGGCCTATAATTCACCCCTCCACTTT.

The chain combines TRBV19 with TRBJ2-6; D is perhaps TRBD1 (6 bases). V was cut by 5 bases and J by 0 bases, with 17 bases left in between. Germline V lookup: CDR1 LNHDA, CDR2 SQIVND (reference sequence). This CDR3 has 18 amino acids. The CDR3 coding sequence is TGTGCCAGTAGTGTTGGACAGCGGTCTTACTCTGGGGCCAACGTCCTGACTTTC. This codes for CASSVGQRSYSGANVLTF.

The chain uses TRBV11-2 and TRBJ1-2, with D unresolved. Germline V lookup: CDR1 SGHAT, CDR2 FQNNGV. This CDR3 spans 13 amino acids. V was cut by 2 bases and J by 4 bases, with 8 bases left in between. The CDR3 reads CASSLYQAYGYTF. CDR3 DNA sequence: TGTGCCAGCAGCTTATATCAGGCCTATGGCTACACCTTC.

The chain combines TRBV14 with TRBJ2-1, with TRBD2 identical over 11 bases. This CDR3 comprises 17 residues. V was pared by 4 bases and J by 3 bases, with 8 bases of the junction left unmatched. Germline CDR1 reads SGHDN; CDR2 reads FVKESK. The CDR3 DNA sequence: TGTGCCAGCAGCCTCAGAACTGGACTAGCGGGCTACAATGAGCAGTTCTTC. It yields the protein CASSLRTGLAGYNEQFF.

This chain joins TRBV11-2 and TRBJ1-1, with D possibly being TRBD1 (5 bases). In germline, CDR1 is SGHAT, CDR2 FQNNGV. V shed 8 bases and J shed 0 bases, with 16 bases lying between them. This CDR3 contains 15 residues. CDR3 sequence reads: CASANGAYVNTEAFF. As DNA, the CDR3 is TGTGCCAGCGCGAATGGGGCGTATGTGAACACTGAAGCTTTCTTT.

The chain employs TRBV5-5 and TRBJ2-7, with D unclear. Germline-derived CDR1 and CDR2 are SGHKS and YYEKEE (reference sequence). The CDR3 sequence is 11 residues long. The V and J ends lost 5 bases and 6 bases respectively, with 9 bases between them. CDR3 coding DNA: TGTGCCAGCAGTTCCGCGCCCGAGCAGTACTTC. This codes for CASSSAPEQYF.

The V call is TRBV7-3, the J call TRBJ1-5, with unresolved D. CDR1 is SGHTA, CDR2 FQGTGA, per germline. CDR3 length equals 16 residues. V was shortened by 5 bases and J by 5 bases, with 19 bases between the two germline ends. As DNA, the CDR3 is TGTGCCAGCAGCGTCCTGAGGCGGGGTGGGGATCAGCCCCAGCATTTT. Translating it yields CASSVLRRGGDQPQHF.

The rearrangement links TRBV4-1 to TRBJ2-3; D is perhaps TRBD2 (6 bases). The CDR3 sequence is 18 residues long. Trimming removed 1 base from V and 3 bases from J, with 20 bases in between. Germline lookup yields CDR1 MGHRA and CDR2 YSYEKL. The CDR3 bases are TGCGCCAGCAGCCAAGTACACTTCTCTCGAGGAGGGACAGATACGCAGTATTTT. This translates into CASSQVHFSRGGTDTQYF.

The chain joins TRBV27 to TRBJ2-5, with 7 bases identical to TRBD2. Germline values: CDR1 MNHEY, CDR2 SMNVEV (reference sequence). The CDR3 consists of 15 residues. With 3 bases clipped from V and 10 bases from J, the junction kept 14 bases outside the gene matches. The CDR3 bases are TGTGCCAGCAGTTTTTCCCCCAGGGACGGGAGGAACCAGTACTTC. Translating it yields CASSFSPRDGRNQYF.

The chain has TRBV6-5 and TRBJ2-4, with 9 bases aligning to TRBD1. Germline V gene sequence: CDR1 MNHEY, CDR2 SVGAGI. This CDR3 has 16 amino acids. The trim removed 3 bases at V and 1 base at J, leaving 4 bases unmatched. The CDR3 region has the DNA TGTGCCAGCAGTTATGTACAGGGGGCTGCCAAAAACATTCAGTACTTC. Translating it yields CASSYVQGAAKNIQYF.

In its sample, this clone was seen a few times. Here the CDR3 reads CAIGRTDNEQFF. The CDR3 DNA reads as TGTGCCATCGGGAGGACCGACAATGAGCAGTTCTTC. V gene TRBV10-3 combines with J gene TRBJ2-1; D is perhaps TRBD2 (6 bases). V shed 8 bases and J shed 5 bases, with 10 bases lying between them. This CDR3 has 12 amino acids. The germline V gene has CDR1 ENHRY and CDR2 SYGVKD.

This clone came up once. The chain employs TRBV7-3 and TRBJ2-1, with 7 bases aligning to TRBD2. With V trimmed by 1 base and J by 4 bases, 13 bases remained unmatched. This CDR3 spans 18 amino acids. The germline CDR1 and CDR2 sequences are SGHTA and FQGTGA. The CDR3 loop is CASSLSPSGAGAYNEQFF. DNA of the CDR3: TGTGCCAGCAGCTTAAGTCCGTCCGGCGCGGGAGCTTACAATGAGCAGTTCTTC.

This chain uses TRBV9 with TRBJ1-2, with D hard to call. Per germline, CDR1 SGDLS and CDR2 YYNGEE. The CDR3 sequence is 15 residues long. V lost 3 bases, J lost 6 bases, and 18 bases lay in between. CDR3 amino acids: CASSAHLETLDGYTF. CDR3 nucleotide sequence: TGTGCCAGCAGCGCCCATCTAGAAACCTTGGATGGCTACACCTTC.

V gene TRBV5-1 combines with J gene TRBJ2-1; TRBD2 aligns across 13 bases. The germline V gene has CDR1 SGHRS and CDR2 YFSETQ. Unmatched junction bases numbered 15, after V lost 5 bases and J lost 1 base. The CDR3 covers 20 residues. The CDR3 sequence: CASRYVITSGGALSYNEQFF. The DNA for the CDR3 is TGCGCCAGCAGATATGTTATAACTAGCGGGGGGGCGCTGTCCTACAATGAGCAGTTCTTC.

The gene calls are TRBV7-2 and TRBJ2-5, with a weak D call TRBD1 (5 bases). The CDR3 totals 14 residues. The germline V and J ends were trimmed by 4 bases and 2 bases, with 11 bases remaining between them. The V gene's germline CDR1 is SGHTA and CDR2 FQGNSA. CDR3 sequence reads: CASSSGSLQETQYF. In nucleotides, the CDR3 is TGTGCCAGCAGCTCAGGGTCTTTACAAGAGACCCAGTACTTC.

The V call is TRBV10-3, the J call TRBJ2-5, with D hard to call. Germline CDR1 is ENHRY and CDR2 is SYGVKD. The CDR3 has 10 residues. V was pared by 6 bases and J by 4 bases, with 3 bases between. The CDR3 loop reads CAISLETQYF. DNA of the CDR3: TGTGCCATCAGCCTAGAGACCCAGTACTTC.

The chain uses TRBV19 and TRBJ1-2; D not certain. Germline CDR1 is LNHDA and CDR2 is SQIVND (reference sequence). Trimming left V 5 bases short and J 8 bases short, with 12 bases between. The CDR3 has 12 residues. The CDR3 sequence is CASSVRVGGYTF. CDR3 in DNA: TGTGCCAGTAGTGTGAGGGTGGGAGGCTACACCTTC. Supplemented by reference TRBV19 and TRBJ1-2, the full variable domain reads DGGITQSPKYLFRKEGQNVTLSCEQNLNHDAMYWYRQDPGQGLRLIYYSQIVNDFQKGDIAEGYSVSREKKESFPLTVTSAQKNPTAFYLCASSVRVGGYTFGSGTRLTVV.

This clone has a single count. The chain carries TRBV28 and TRBJ1-5; the D is unclear. Per germline, CDR1 MDHEN and CDR2 SYDVKM. The CDR3 has 16 residues. V dropped 6 bases and J dropped 2 bases, with 17 bases sitting between them. The CDR3 DNA sequence: TGTGCCAGCAGAAGGCAGCGGGTAGGAGGCAATCAGCCCCAGCATTTT. It translates to CASRRQRVGGNQPQHF.

This chain uses TRBV7-2 with TRBJ2-7; 10 bases align to TRBD2. The germline gives CDR1 SGHTA, CDR2 FQGNSA. J was trimmed by 6 bases and V by 5 bases; bases with no gene match: 13. The CDR3 loop spans 16 amino acids. The CDR3 region is CASSPPSSGRAVEQYF. Written as DNA, the CDR3 is TGTGCCAGCAGCCCCCCATCCAGCGGGAGGGCCGTCGAGCAGTACTTC.

The chain has TRBV7-8 and TRBJ2-3; TRBD1 agrees at 8 bases. CDR1 and CDR2 from the germline V gene are SGHVS and FQNEAQ. The J segment lost 1 base and the V segment lost 7 bases, leaving 4 bases of the junction unmatched. This CDR3 is 14 amino acids long. Here the CDR3 reads CASNPTGGTDTQYF. In nucleotides, the CDR3 is TGTGCCAGCAACCCGACAGGGGGCACAGATACGCAGTATTTT. Full variable domain (remainder filled in from reference TRBV7-8 and TRBJ2-3): GAGVSQSPRYKVAKRGQDVALRCDPISGHVSLFWYQQALGQGPEFLTYFQNEAQLDKSGLPSDRFFAERPEGSVSTLKIQRTQQEDSAVYLCASNPTGGTDTQYFGPGTRLTVL.

The chain employs TRBV28 and TRBJ2-7; D is undetermined. V lost 6 bases to trimming and J lost 3 bases, with 18 bases between them. Germline loops: CDR1 MDHEN, CDR2 SYDVKM. The CDR3 sequence is 15 residues long. CDR3 sequence reads: CASRSSFRSLYEQYF. The CDR3 bases are TGTGCCAGCAGATCCTCTTTTCGGAGCCTCTACGAGCAGTACTTC.

The chain uses TRBV11-3 and TRBJ2-3; D not resolved. Trimming removed 1 base from V and 0 bases from J, with 8 bases in between. CDR1 and CDR2 (germline): SGHNT, YENEEA. The CDR3 is 15 residues long. CDR3 protein: CASSLGASSTDTQYF. The CDR3 nucleotides read TGTGCCAGCAGCTTAGGAGCGTCTAGCACAGATACGCAGTATTTT. Variable domain in full (rest from reference TRBV11-3 and TRBJ2-3): EAGVVQSPRYKIIEKKQPVAFWCNPISGHNTLYWYLQNLGQGPELLIRYENEEAVDDSQLPKDRFSAERLKGVDSTLKIQPAELGDSAVYLCASSLGASSTDTQYFGPGTRLTVL.